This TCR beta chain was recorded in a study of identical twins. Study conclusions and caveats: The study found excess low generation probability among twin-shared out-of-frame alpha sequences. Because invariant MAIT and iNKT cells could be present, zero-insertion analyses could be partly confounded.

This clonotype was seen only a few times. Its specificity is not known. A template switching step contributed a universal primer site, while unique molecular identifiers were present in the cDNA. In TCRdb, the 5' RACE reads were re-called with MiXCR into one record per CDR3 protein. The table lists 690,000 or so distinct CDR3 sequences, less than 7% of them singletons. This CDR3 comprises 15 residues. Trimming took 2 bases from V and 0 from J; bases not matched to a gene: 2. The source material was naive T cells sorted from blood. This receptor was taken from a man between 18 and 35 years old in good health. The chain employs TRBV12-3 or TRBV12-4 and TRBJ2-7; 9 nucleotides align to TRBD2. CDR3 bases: TGTGCCAGCAGTTTACCTAGCGGGGCCTCCTACGAGCAGTACTTC. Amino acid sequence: CASSLPSGASYEQYF.